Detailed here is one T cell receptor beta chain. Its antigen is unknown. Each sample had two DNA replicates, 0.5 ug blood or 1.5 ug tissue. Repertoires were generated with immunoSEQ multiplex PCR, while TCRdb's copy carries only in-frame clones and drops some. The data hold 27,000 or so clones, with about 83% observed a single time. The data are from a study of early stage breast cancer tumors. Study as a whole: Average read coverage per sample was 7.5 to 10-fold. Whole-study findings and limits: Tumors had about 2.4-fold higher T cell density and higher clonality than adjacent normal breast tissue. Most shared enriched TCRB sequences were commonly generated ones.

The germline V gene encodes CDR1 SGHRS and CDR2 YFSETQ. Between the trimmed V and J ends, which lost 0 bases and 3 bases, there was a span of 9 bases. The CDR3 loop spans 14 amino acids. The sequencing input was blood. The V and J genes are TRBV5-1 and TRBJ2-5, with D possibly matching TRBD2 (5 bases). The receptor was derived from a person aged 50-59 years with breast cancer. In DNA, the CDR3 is TGCGCCAGCAGCTTGGGGGGAGTTAAAGAGACCCAGTACTTC. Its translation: CASSLGGVKETQYF.